One sample yielded the 14 T cell receptor beta chains listed below, sequenced in a study of T cell clones after liver transplantation. The protocol was immunoSEQ multiplex PCR, while the TCRdb copy is restricted to in-frame clones and leaves out a portion. Of some 15,000 clones listed, 85% to 95% were seen once; the top ten hold 48%. The sample was CD8+ T cells from blood, taken before liver transplant. The receptor set was obtained from a human donor who received a liver transplant.

This clone was observed once. The gene calls are TRBV27 and TRBJ2-7; a weak D match, TRBD2 (5 bases). Germline-derived CDR1 and CDR2 are MNHEY and SMNVEV (reference sequence). Trimming stripped 3 bases from V and 0 bases from J, with 9 bases between. This CDR3 contains 14 residues. The CDR3 bases are TGTGCCAGCAGTTTCATAGGGAGCTCCTACGAGCAGTACTTC. As protein: CASSFIGSSYEQYF.

The V call is TRBV20-1, the J call TRBJ2-1, with D hard to call. The V gene lost 6 bases and the J gene lost 4 bases, with 4 bases spanning the gap. Germline CDR1 reads DFQATT; CDR2 reads SNEGSKA (reference sequence). This CDR3 is built from 10 residues. In DNA, the CDR3 is TGCAGTGCCTTATACAATGAGCAGTTCTTC. Translation gives CSALYNEQFF.

The chain is built from TRBV27 and TRBJ1-4; a possible D gene is TRBD1 (5 bases). CDR3 length equals 15 residues. V lost 0 bases and J 4 bases, leaving 9 bases between the germline ends. Germline values: CDR1 MNHEY, CDR2 SMNVEV (reference sequence). The CDR3 nucleotides read TGTGCCAGCAGTTTATCGGGACTGGATAATGAAAAACTGTTTTTT. This codes for CASSLSGLDNEKLFF.

The chain carries TRBV6-5 and TRBJ2-7; D uncertain. Germline values: CDR1 MNHEY, CDR2 SVGAGI. The CDR3 consists of 12 residues. Trimming took 0 bases from V and 7 from J, leaving 7 bases between them. In DNA form, the CDR3 reads TGTGCCAGCAGTTACTCTGGGGTAGAGCAGTACTTC. It encodes CASSYSGVEQYF.

The chain links TRBV30 to TRBJ2-2; D gene unclear. The CDR3 runs to 14 residues. V lost 4 bases and J lost 6, with 15 bases in between. The germline gives CDR1 GTSNPN, CDR2 SVGIG (reference sequence). The CDR3 sequence: CAWTRLSEPGELFF. The CDR3 DNA sequence: TGTGCCTGGACCCGCCTATCGGAGCCCGGGGAGCTGTTTTTT.

V usage is TRBV6-5 and J usage is TRBJ1-3; the D is unclear. CDR1 is MNHEY and CDR2 is SVGAGI in the germline V gene. This CDR3 has 12 amino acids. Trimming took off 2 bases at V and 3 bases at J, with 2 bases between the two ends. The CDR3 is CASSYDGNTIYF. The CDR3 DNA reads as TGTGCCAGCAGTTACGATGGAAACACCATATATTTT.

This sequence joins TRBV29-1 and TRBJ2-3; perhaps TRBD2 as D (5 bases). Germline V gene data show CDR1 as SQVTM and CDR2 as ANQGSEA. The CDR3 has 13 amino acids. Deletions cut 5 bases from V and 1 base from J, with 10 bases between. The CDR3 here is CSVYRERTDTQYF. The CDR3 DNA reads TGCAGCGTTTACCGGGAACGCACAGATACGCAGTATTTT.

This clone was seen just once. The CDR3 DNA reads as TGTGCCAGCAGCGCCTCCGGACTAGCGGTCTACGAGCAGTACTTC. Translation gives CASSASGLAVYEQYF. The chain employs TRBV9 and TRBJ2-7; 10 positions match TRBD2. From germline, CDR1 is SGDLS and CDR2 YYNGEE. Trimming took 3 bases from V and 3 from J; bases not matched to a gene: 6. This CDR3 is built from 15 residues. The full variable domain, rest sourced from reference TRBV9 and TRBJ2-7, is DSGVTQTPKHLITATGQRVTLRCSPRSGDLSVYWYQQSLDQGLQFLIQYYNGEERAKGNILERFSAQQFPDLHSELNLSSLELGDSALYFCASSASGLAVYEQYFGPGTRLTVT.

The chain is built from TRBV19 and TRBJ1-5; TRBD1 agrees at 8 bases. The CDR3 consists of 19 residues. Germline-derived CDR1 and CDR2 are LNHDA and SQIVND (reference sequence). The V segment lost 5 bases and the J segment 3 bases; nucleotides outside the gene matches: 18. CDR3 sequence (DNA): TGTGCCAGTAGTCCGGACAGGGTCAGACATAAAGATCTCAATCAGCCCCAGCATTTT. Translating gives CASSPDRVRHKDLNQPQHF.

The chain combines TRBV9 with TRBJ2-6; D not certain. Germline loops: CDR1 SGDLS, CDR2 YYNGEE. V was clipped by 4 bases and J by 2 bases, with 7 bases between them. CDR3 length: 14 residues. CDR3: CASSPYTGANVLTF. The DNA for the CDR3 is TGTGCCAGCAGCCCTTACACTGGGGCCAACGTCCTGACTTTC.

This sequence joins TRBV30 and TRBJ1-1, with D uncertain. Trimming stripped 0 bases from V and 3 bases from J, with 5 bases between. This CDR3 has 12 amino acids. Germline-derived CDR1 and CDR2 are GTSNPN and SVGIG (reference sequence). CDR3 amino acids: CAWSVRYTEAFF. In DNA, the CDR3 is TGTGCCTGGAGTGTTAGATACACTGAAGCTTTCTTT.

V and J are TRBV15 and TRBJ1-6; weak D call: TRBD1 (6 bases). The ends were cut back, 0 bases at V and 6 bases at J, with 9 bases in the middle. The CDR3 consists of 15 residues. CDR1 and CDR2 from the germline V gene are LNHNV and YYDKDF (reference sequence). The chain's CDR3 is CATSRDRTVNSPLHF. CDR3 bases: TGTGCCACCAGCAGAGATAGGACAGTTAATTCACCCCTCCACTTT.

The genes are TRBV9 and TRBJ2-7; 8 bases agree with TRBD2. The V gene end was trimmed by 4 bases and the J gene end by 2 bases; junction bases not matched to a gene: 8. The germline CDR1 and CDR2 sequences are SGDLS and YYNGEE. The CDR3 covers 15 residues. The CDR3 loop is CASSPAPGLAYEQYF. The CDR3 bases are TGTGCCAGCAGCCCTGCACCGGGACTAGCCTACGAGCAGTACTTC.

The chain employs TRBV5-6 and TRBJ2-1; 8 nucleotides line up with TRBD2. V was clipped by 5 bases and J by 4 bases; unmatched bases: 5. This CDR3 is 14 amino acids long. Germline lookup yields CDR1 SGHDT and CDR2 YYEEEE. The CDR3 loop reads CASSFREGYNEQFF. The CDR3 DNA sequence: TGTGCCAGCAGTTTCCGGGAGGGTTACAATGAGCAGTTCTTC.